This T cell receptor (beta chain) was recorded in a study of cytomegalovirus exposure and HLA in healthy donors. Findings and caveats of the study: The dataset shows that most TCR sequences were rare, while some public TCRs occurred in many donors. Specific recognition of CMV antigens was confirmed in vitro for a few chains (all CMV-associated). Reportedly, a later analysis found an Asian-associated ancestry cluster had fewer N-insertions than the approximately 700-donor mean.

Both 60 Vbeta primers and 13 Jbeta primers went into the PCR. Some clones are missing from TCRdb's copy, which holds only in-frame ones; the method was immunoSEQ multiplex PCR. In the table there are 100,000 to 120,000 clones, around 80% of which are singletons. Regarding this clone: Antigen unknown.

This CDR3 contains 16 residues. Germline CDR1 reads LNHNV; CDR2 reads YYDKDF (reference sequence). The trim removed 3 bases at V and 3 bases at J, leaving 6 bases unmatched. The rearrangement joins TRBV15 to TRBJ2-2; 8 bases align to TRBD2. Sequencing input: PBMCs. This clonotype originated in a man younger than 40 in good health and CMV-seropositive. Written as DNA, the CDR3 is TGTGCCACCAGCAGGGGAAGAGCGGGGGACACCGGGGAGCTGTTTTTT. It specifies CATSRGRAGDTGELFF.